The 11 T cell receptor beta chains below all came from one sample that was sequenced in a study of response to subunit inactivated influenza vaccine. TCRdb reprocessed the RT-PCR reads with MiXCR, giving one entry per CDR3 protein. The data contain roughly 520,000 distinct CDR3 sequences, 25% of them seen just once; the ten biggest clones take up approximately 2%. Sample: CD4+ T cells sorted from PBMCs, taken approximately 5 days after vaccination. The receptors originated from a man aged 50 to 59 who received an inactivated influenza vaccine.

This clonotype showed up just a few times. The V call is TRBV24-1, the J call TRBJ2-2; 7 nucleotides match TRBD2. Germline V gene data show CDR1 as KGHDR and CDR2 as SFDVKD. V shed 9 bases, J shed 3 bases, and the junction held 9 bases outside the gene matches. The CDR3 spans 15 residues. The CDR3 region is CATSKRTRDTGELFF. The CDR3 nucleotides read TGTGCCACCTCAAAGCGGACTAGAGACACCGGGGAGCTGTTTTTT.

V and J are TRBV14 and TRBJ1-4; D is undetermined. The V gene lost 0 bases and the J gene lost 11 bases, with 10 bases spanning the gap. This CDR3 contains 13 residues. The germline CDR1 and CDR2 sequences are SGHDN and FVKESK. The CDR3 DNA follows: TGTGCCAGCAGCCAAGATCGCCCCCGCAAACTGTTTTTT. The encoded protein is CASSQDRPRKLFF.

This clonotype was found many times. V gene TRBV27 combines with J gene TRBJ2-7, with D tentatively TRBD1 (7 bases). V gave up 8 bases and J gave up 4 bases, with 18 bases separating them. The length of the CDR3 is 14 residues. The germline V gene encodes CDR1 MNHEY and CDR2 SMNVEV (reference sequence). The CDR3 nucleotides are TGTGCCAGCTCTCGGGCAGGGGGGCTATACGAGCAGTACTTC. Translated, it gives CASSRAGGLYEQYF.

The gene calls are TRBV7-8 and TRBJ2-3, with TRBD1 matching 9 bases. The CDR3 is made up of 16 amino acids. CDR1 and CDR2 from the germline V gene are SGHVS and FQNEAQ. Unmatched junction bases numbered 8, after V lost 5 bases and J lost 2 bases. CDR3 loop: CASSNTGGRATDTQYF. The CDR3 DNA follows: TGTGCCAGCAGCAACACAGGGGGCCGGGCCACAGATACGCAGTATTTT. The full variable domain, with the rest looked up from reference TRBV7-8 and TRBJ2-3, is GAGVSQSPRYKVAKRGQDVALRCDPISGHVSLFWYQQALGQGPEFLTYFQNEAQLDKSGLPSDRFFAERPEGSVSTLKIQRTQQEDSAVYLCASSNTGGRATDTQYFGPGTRLTVL.

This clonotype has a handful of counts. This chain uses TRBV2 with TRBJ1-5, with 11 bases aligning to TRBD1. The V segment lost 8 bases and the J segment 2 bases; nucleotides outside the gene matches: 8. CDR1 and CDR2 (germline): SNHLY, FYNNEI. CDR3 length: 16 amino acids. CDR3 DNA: TGTGCCAGCCGAAGGGACAGGGGGAGTGGCAATCAGCCCCAGCATTTT. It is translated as CASRRDRGSGNQPQHF.

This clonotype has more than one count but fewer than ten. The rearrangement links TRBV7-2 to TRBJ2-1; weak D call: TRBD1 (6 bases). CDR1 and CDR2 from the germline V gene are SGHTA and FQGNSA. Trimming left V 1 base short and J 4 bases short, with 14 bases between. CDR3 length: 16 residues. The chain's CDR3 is CASSLGGRGRYNEQFF. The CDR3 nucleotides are TGTGCCAGCAGCTTAGGAGGCAGGGGAAGGTACAATGAGCAGTTCTTC.

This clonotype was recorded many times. The CDR3 sequence: CASIGSGGRPSSYNEQFF. CDR3 DNA: TGTGCCAGCATCGGTTCGGGGGGCCGTCCAAGCTCCTACAATGAGCAGTTCTTC. The chain couples TRBV6-2 or TRBV6-3 to TRBJ2-1; D may be TRBD2 (7 bases). The CDR3 has 18 amino acids. V was cut by 7 bases and J by 0 bases, with 22 bases left in between. Germline V gene sequence: CDR1 MNHEY, CDR2 SVGEGT.

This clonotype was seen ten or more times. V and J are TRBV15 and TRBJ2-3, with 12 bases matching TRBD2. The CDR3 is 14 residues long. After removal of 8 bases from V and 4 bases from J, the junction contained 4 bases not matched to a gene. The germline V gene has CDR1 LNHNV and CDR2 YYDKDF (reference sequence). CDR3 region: CATGLAGGSDTQYF. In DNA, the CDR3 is TGTGCCACCGGGCTAGCGGGAGGGTCAGATACGCAGTATTTT. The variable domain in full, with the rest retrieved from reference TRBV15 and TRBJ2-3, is DAMVIQNPRYQVTQFGKPVTLSCSQTLNHNVMYWYQQKSSQAPKLLFHYYDKDFNNEADTPDNFQSRRPNTSFCFLDIRSPGLGDTAMYLCATGLAGGSDTQYFGPGTRLTVL.

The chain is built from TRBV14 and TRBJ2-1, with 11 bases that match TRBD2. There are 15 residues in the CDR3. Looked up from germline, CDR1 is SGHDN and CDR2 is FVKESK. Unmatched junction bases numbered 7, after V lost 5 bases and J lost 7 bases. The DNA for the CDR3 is TGTGCCAGCAGCAATAGCGGGAGGGCCGTAAATGAGCAGTTCTTC. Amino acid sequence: CASSNSGRAVNEQFF.

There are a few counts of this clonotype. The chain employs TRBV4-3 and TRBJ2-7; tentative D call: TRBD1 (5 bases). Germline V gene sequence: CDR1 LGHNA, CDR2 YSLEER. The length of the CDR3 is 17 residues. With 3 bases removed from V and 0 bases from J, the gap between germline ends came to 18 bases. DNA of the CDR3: TGCGCCAGCAGCCAGGGTTTGGGGCAGGGATCCTCCTACGAGCAGTACTTC. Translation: CASSQGLGQGSSYEQYF.

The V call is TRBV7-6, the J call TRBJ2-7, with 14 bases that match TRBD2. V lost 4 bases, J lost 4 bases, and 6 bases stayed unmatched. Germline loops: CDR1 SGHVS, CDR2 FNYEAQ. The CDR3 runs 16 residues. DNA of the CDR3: TGTGCCAGCAGCTCCGGACTAGCGGGAGGTCGGTACGAGCAGTACTTC. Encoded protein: CASSSGLAGGRYEQYF.